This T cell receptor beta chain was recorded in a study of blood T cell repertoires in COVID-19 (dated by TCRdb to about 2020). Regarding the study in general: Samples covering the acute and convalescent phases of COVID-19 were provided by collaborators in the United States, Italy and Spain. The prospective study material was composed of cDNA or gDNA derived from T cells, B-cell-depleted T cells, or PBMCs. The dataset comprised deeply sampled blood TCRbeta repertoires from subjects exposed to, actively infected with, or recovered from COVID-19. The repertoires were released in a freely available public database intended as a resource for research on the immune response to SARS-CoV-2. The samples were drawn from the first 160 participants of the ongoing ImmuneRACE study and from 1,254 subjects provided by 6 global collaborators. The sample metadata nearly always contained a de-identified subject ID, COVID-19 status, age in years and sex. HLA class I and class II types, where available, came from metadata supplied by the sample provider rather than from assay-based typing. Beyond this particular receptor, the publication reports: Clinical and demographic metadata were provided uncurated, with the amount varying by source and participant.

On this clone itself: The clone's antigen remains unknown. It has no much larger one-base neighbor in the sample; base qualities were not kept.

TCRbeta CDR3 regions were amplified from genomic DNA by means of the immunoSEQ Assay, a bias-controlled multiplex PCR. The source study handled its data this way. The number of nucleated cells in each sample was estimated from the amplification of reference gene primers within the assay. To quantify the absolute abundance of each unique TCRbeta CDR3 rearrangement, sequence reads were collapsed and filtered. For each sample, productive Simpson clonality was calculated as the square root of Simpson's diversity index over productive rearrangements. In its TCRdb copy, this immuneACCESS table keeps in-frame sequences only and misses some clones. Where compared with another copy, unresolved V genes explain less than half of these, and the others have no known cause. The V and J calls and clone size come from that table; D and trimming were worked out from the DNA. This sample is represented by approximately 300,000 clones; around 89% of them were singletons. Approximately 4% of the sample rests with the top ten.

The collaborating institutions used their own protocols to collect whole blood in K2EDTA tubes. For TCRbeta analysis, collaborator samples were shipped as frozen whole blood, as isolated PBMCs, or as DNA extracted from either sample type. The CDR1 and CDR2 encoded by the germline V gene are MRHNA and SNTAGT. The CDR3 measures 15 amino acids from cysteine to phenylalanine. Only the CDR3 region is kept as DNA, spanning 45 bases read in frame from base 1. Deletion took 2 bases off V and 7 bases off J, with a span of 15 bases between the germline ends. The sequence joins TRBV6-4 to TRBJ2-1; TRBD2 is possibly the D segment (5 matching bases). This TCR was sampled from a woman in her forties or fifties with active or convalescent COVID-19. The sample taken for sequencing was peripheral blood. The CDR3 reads CASSDQPGLANEQFF. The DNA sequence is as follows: TGTGCCAGCAGTGACCAGCCCGGGCTAGCTAATGAGCAGTTCTTC.